This T cell receptor (beta chain) was observed in a study of blood T cell repertoires in COVID-19 (dated by TCRdb to the early 2020s). Looking at the study overall: The collaborator samples originated in the United States, Italy and Spain and spanned the acute and convalescent phases of COVID-19. HLA class I and class II types, where available, came from metadata supplied by the sample provider rather than from assay-based typing. Nearly every sample came with metadata listing a de-identified subject ID, COVID-19 status, age in years and sex. The dataset comprised deeply sampled blood TCRbeta repertoires from subjects exposed to, actively infected with, or recovered from COVID-19. The samples were drawn from the first 160 participants of the ongoing ImmuneRACE study and from 950 to 1,500 subjects provided by 6 global collaborators. A freely available public database, intended as a resource for researchers studying the immune response to SARS-CoV-2, is where the repertoires were released. The prospective study material was composed of cDNA or gDNA derived from T cells, B-cell-depleted T cells, or PBMCs. Paper-wide results and their limitations: The quantity of clinical and demographic metadata differed by source and by participant and was supplied without curation.

Each collaborating institution followed its own protocols to collect whole blood in K2EDTA tubes. Collaborator samples were shipped for TCRbeta analysis as frozen whole blood, isolated PBMCs, or DNA extracted from either sample type. On this clone: The antigen this receptor binds is unknown. Base qualities are not at hand, and no much larger clone is one base apart.

Taken from the germline V gene, the CDR1 and CDR2 loops are MNHEY and SVGAGI. V lost 5 bases and J lost 6 bases, and the count of bases not matched to a germline gene is 5. Reading from cysteine to phenylalanine, the CDR3 counts 13 amino acids. The retained sequence is limited to the CDR3, 39 bases, with the frame set at the first base. The immunoSEQ Assay, a bias-controlled multiplex PCR, was used to amplify TCRbeta CDR3 regions from genomic DNA. The study's processing was this. Within the assay, amplification of reference gene primers was used to estimate how many nucleated cells each sample contained. Sequence reads were collapsed and filtered to measure the absolute abundance of every unique TCRbeta CDR3 rearrangement. For each sample, productive Simpson clonality was calculated as the square root of Simpson's diversity index across productive rearrangements. TCRdb's version of the immuneACCESS table is confined to in-frame rearrangements and falls short of the full clone set. An unresolved V gene accounts for under half of the shortfall where checked; the remainder is of unknown origin. V and J calls and clone size are as listed in that table; D and trimming were resolved from the DNA. Across this sample there are just over 150,000 clones, with 70% to 85% seen only once. The ten largest clones take up 9% to 10% of the sample.

This sequence was found in a woman between 50 and 59 years old with acute or convalescent COVID-19. Sequencing was done on a sample of peripheral blood. The rearranged chain carries TRBV6-5 and TRBJ1-2; TRBD1 lines up with 8 middle nucleotides. The bases are TGTGCCAGCAGTACTGACAGGGGAGATGGCTACACCTTC. This yields the protein CASSTDRGDGYTF.